The 14 T cell receptor beta chains below were found in one sample sequenced in a study of blood T cell repertoires in COVID-19. Libraries were prepared by immunoSEQ multiplex PCR; TCRdb keeps only in-frame clonotypes and omits some of them. The repertoire holds roughly 200,000 clones, with about 90% as singletons. The sequenced material came from peripheral blood. Source of these receptors: a man between 18 and 29 years old with active or convalescent COVID-19.

The chain has TRBV4-2 and TRBJ2-7; TRBD2 is a possible D gene (5 bases). The CDR3 runs to 13 residues. The ends were cut back, 2 bases at V and 4 bases at J, with 9 bases in the middle. CDR1 LGHNA and CDR2 YNFKEQ come from the germline V gene. This chain's CDR3 is CASSQFSDYEQYF. The CDR3, as DNA: TGTGCCAGCAGCCAATTTAGCGATTACGAGCAGTACTTC.

The genes are TRBV19 and TRBJ2-3; tentatively, D is TRBD2 (6 bases). Germline V gives CDR1 LNHDA, CDR2 SQIVND (reference sequence). The CDR3 extends over 12 amino acids. V lost 3 bases and J lost 13, with 14 bases in between. The CDR3 protein is CASSIKAGPEYF. The DNA of the CDR3 is TGTGCCAGTAGTATTAAAGCGGGCCCGGAGTATTTT.

This clone appeared many times. The V and J genes are TRBV9 and TRBJ2-2, with TRBD2 as a possible D gene (7 bases). V was trimmed by 3 bases and J by 7 bases, leaving 16 bases between them. This CDR3 spans 15 amino acids. The germline gives CDR1 SGDLS, CDR2 YYNGEE. Here the CDR3 reads CASSDLKGEGGELFF. CDR3 DNA sequence: TGTGCCAGCAGCGATCTCAAGGGGGAGGGCGGGGAGCTGTTTTTT.

The chain joins TRBV7-9 to TRBJ2-7; the D gene is possibly TRBD2 (5 bases). This CDR3 has 14 residues. CDR1 and CDR2 from the germline V gene are SEHNR and FQNEAQ (reference sequence). V lost 5 bases and J 2 bases, leaving 13 bases between the germline ends. The CDR3 DNA reads TGTGCCAGCAGCGTCGGGGAACTTACCTACGAGCAGTACTTC. Its protein product is CASSVGELTYEQYF.

The V call is TRBV19, the J call TRBJ1-2, with D possibly TRBD1 on 5 matching bases. CDR1 is LNHDA, CDR2 SQIVND, per germline (reference sequence). The CDR3 runs 13 residues. The V gene lost 6 bases and the J gene lost 5 bases, with 13 bases spanning the gap. In DNA form, the CDR3 reads TGTGCCAGTAGCCCCGGGAGGGGATATGGCTACACCTTC. It translates to CASSPGRGYGYTF.

The CDR3 loop is CASSSRQGPYSNQPQHF. The CDR3 DNA reads TGTGCCAGCAGCTCAAGACAGGGCCCTTATAGCAATCAGCCCCAGCATTTT. V gene TRBV7-2 combines with J gene TRBJ1-5; 7 bases line up with TRBD1. Trimming cost V 4 bases and J 0 bases; bases outside gene matches: 9. The CDR3 spans 17 residues. Germline CDR1 is SGHTA and CDR2 is FQGNSA.

The chain is built from TRBV11-2 and TRBJ2-2, with 7 positions matching TRBD2. The germline gives CDR1 SGHAT, CDR2 FQNNGV. CDR3 length: 15 amino acids. Trimming cost V 1 base and J 4 bases; bases outside gene matches: 3. The CDR3 sequence is CASSLGGSGTGELFF. CDR3 bases: TGTGCCAGCAGCTTAGGCGGGAGCGGCACCGGGGAGCTGTTTTTT.

Worth noting for this clone: Distinct nucleotide sequences in the sample also encode this CDR3. The V gene is TRBV6-2 or TRBV6-3, the J gene TRBJ2-2; D ambiguous. Trimming stripped 4 bases from V and 5 bases from J, with 5 bases between. CDR1 MNHEY and CDR2 SVGEGT come from the germline V gene. This CDR3 region has 12 residues. The CDR3, as DNA: TGTGCCAGCAGTTCCTATACCGGGGAGCTGTTTTTT. It encodes CASSSYTGELFF.

This clone was observed a single time. This chain connects TRBV3-1 (or the pseudogene TRBV3-2) to TRBJ1-2, with a weak D call TRBD1 (6 bases). The ends were cut back, 2 bases at V and 13 bases at J, with 17 bases in the middle. This CDR3 has 13 amino acids. CDR1 is LGHDT, CDR2 YNNKEL, per germline (reference sequence). CDR3 nucleotide sequence: TGTGCCAGCAGCCAAACAGGGAGGGAGGCGCCCACCTTC. It encodes CASSQTGREAPTF.

This sequence joins TRBV19 and TRBJ2-7, with 9 nucleotides matching TRBD2. This CDR3 has 14 amino acids. The ends lost 3 bases at V and 5 bases at J; junction bases unmatched: 5. Germline V gives CDR1 LNHDA, CDR2 SQIVND (reference sequence). CDR3 in DNA: TGTGCCAGTAGTATGGTTCCTAGCGGGAACGAGCAGTACTTC. Its translation: CASSMVPSGNEQYF.

The chain carries TRBV6-2 or TRBV6-3 and TRBJ2-6, with a possible D match to TRBD1 (5 bases). CDR3 length: 18 amino acids. Germline V gives CDR1 MNHEY, CDR2 SVGEGT. The V and J ends lost 6 bases and 4 bases respectively, with 22 bases between them. DNA of the CDR3: TGTGCCAGCAGCCAACCAGGGCAGGATGGTTCGGGGGCCAACGTCCTGACTTTC. This translates into CASSQPGQDGSGANVLTF.

The chain carries TRBV4-1 and TRBJ1-1; TRBD1 aligns across 8 bases. CDR3 length: 17 residues. The J segment lost 1 base and the V segment lost 4 bases, leaving 11 bases of the junction unmatched. Germline-derived CDR1 and CDR2 are MGHRA and YSYEKL. CDR3 nucleotides: TGCGCCAGCAGCCTTACCATCCTCAGGGGGCCGAACACTGAAGCTTTCTTT. It is translated as CASSLTILRGPNTEAFF.

The J gene is TRBJ2-3, the V gene TRBV19; 14 positions match TRBD2. The CDR3 extends over 16 amino acids. V dropped 6 bases and J dropped 5; count of bases not matched to a gene: 7. Per germline, CDR1 LNHDA and CDR2 SQIVND (reference sequence). The CDR3 here is CASRTTSGRAIDTQYF. The CDR3, as DNA: TGTGCCAGTAGGACGACTAGCGGGAGGGCCATAGATACGCAGTATTTT.

V gene TRBV5-1 combines with J gene TRBJ2-1; D is unclear. The germline V and J ends were trimmed by 0 bases and 5 bases, with 12 bases remaining between them. Germline V lookup: CDR1 SGHRS, CDR2 YFSETQ. The CDR3 length is 15 residues. CDR3 sequence (DNA): TGCGCCAGCAGCTTGGCTGGCGGAACCCACAATGAGCAGTTCTTC. Translation: CASSLAGGTHNEQFF.